The 28 T cell receptor beta chains below come from one sample, sequenced in a study of cytomegalovirus exposure and HLA in healthy donors. PCR used 60 Vbeta primers and 13 Jbeta primers. Data came from immunoSEQ multiplex PCR; TCRdb stores just in-frame clones and leaves some out. The table lists 160,000 or so clones, almost 80% of them singletons. The specimen was PBMCs. Every receptor here comes from a male donor in good health and CMV-seronegative.

Concerning this clone itself: The junction does not match germline at one end; this may be a read error. The chain links TRBV7-7 to TRBJ2-3; TRBD2 might be the D (7 bases). Germline-derived CDR1 and CDR2 are SSHAT and FNYEAQ (reference sequence). This CDR3 is 16 amino acids long. The DNA for the CDR3 is TGTGCTAGCAGCCAAGGGCGGGGGCGTAGCACAGATACGCAGTATTTT. Translated, it gives CASSQGRGRSTDTQYF.

V usage is TRBV9 and J usage is TRBJ2-1; 13 bases match TRBD2. The CDR3 runs 20 residues. The V gene's germline CDR1 is SGDLS and CDR2 YYNGEE. J lost 3 bases, V lost 4 bases, and 16 bases had no gene match. The CDR3 DNA is TGTGCCAGCAGCACCGGCGGGGGACTAGCGGGGACGGGATACTACAATGAGCAGTTCTTC. Protein: CASSTGGGLAGTGYYNEQFF.

The V and J genes are TRBV5-1 and TRBJ2-2; 9 bases are shared with TRBD1. V shed 3 bases and J 7 bases; nucleotides not matched to a gene: 7. Germline assignment: CDR1 SGHRS and CDR2 YFSETQ. The length of the CDR3 is 15 residues. The CDR3 loop reads CASSSGTGFGGELFF. CDR3 coding DNA: TGCGCCAGCAGCTCTGGGACAGGGTTTGGCGGGGAGCTGTTTTTT.

This clone appeared a few times. The J gene is TRBJ2-7, the V gene TRBV4-1; 8 positions match TRBD1. CDR1 is MGHRA and CDR2 is YSYEKL in the germline V gene. The CDR3 consists of 14 residues. The J segment lost 7 bases and the V segment lost 4 bases, leaving 9 bases of the junction unmatched. The DNA of the CDR3 is TGCGCCAGCAGCCGTCAGGGGGCGCCGGGGGAGCAGTACTTC. It yields the protein CASSRQGAPGEQYF.

This clone was observed once. The chain has TRBV5-6 and TRBJ2-5, with 13 positions matching TRBD2. The trim removed 2 bases at V and 5 bases at J, leaving 3 bases unmatched. The CDR3 totals 15 residues. In germline, CDR1 is SGHDT, CDR2 YYEEEE. The CDR3 sequence is CASSFGTSGIETQYF. In DNA form, the CDR3 reads TGTGCCAGCAGCTTCGGGACTAGCGGGATCGAGACCCAGTACTTC.

The CDR3 coding sequence is TGTGCCAGCAGCTCCCCGCCGGGGATAGAAAAACTGTTTTTT. Amino acid sequence: CASSSPPGIEKLFF. The chain is built from TRBV7-9 and TRBJ1-4; unclear D gene. V lost 4 bases and J 8 bases, leaving 14 bases between the germline ends. CDR1 and CDR2 (germline): SEHNR, FQNEAQ (reference sequence). The CDR3 extends over 14 amino acids.

The chain recombines TRBV19 with TRBJ1-6; the match to TRBD1 covers 7 bases. V trimming: 7 bases; J trimming: 8 bases; junction bases outside the gene matches: 11. The CDR3 loop spans 15 amino acids. Germline V gene data show CDR1 as LNHDA and CDR2 as SQIVND (reference sequence). The CDR3 region is CASNPRDSGYSPLHF. The CDR3 bases are TGTGCCAGTAACCCTCGGGACAGTGGTTATTCACCCCTCCACTTT.

This sequence joins TRBV4-3 and TRBJ2-6, with D unresolved. The CDR3 is made up of 16 amino acids. Trimming removed 5 bases at V and 0 bases at J, with 11 bases between. Germline V gene sequence: CDR1 LGHNA, CDR2 YSLEER. The CDR3 DNA sequence: TGCGCCAGCAGCTCCTTTACGGGCTCTGGGGCCAACGTCCTGACTTTC. It encodes CASSSFTGSGANVLTF.

The chain links TRBV19 to TRBJ2-7; the match to TRBD2 covers 13 bases. Germline CDR1 reads LNHDA; CDR2 reads SQIVND (reference sequence). This CDR3 is 15 amino acids long. Trimming took 3 bases from V and 7 from J; bases not matched to a gene: 6. The CDR3 nucleotides are TGTGCCAGTAGTATCCCGGGACTAGCGGGGAAAGAGCAGTACTTC. Its protein is CASSIPGLAGKEQYF.

The rearrangement joins TRBV10-2 to TRBJ2-1; TRBD2 aligns across 10 bases. V shed 6 bases and J 6 bases; nucleotides not matched to a gene: 2. The CDR3 extends over 13 amino acids. Germline V CDR1 and CDR2: WSHSY, SAAADI. In DNA, the CDR3 is TGCGCCAGCAGGCTAGCGGGAGTCAATGAGCAGTTCTTC. Protein product: CASRLAGVNEQFF.

Here the CDR3 reads CASSLRETNYGYTF. CDR3 DNA: TGTGCCAGCAGCTTACGAGAGACTAACTATGGCTACACCTTC. This chain links TRBV7-8 with TRBJ1-2; no firm D call. The CDR3 is 14 amino acids. Germline-derived CDR1 and CDR2 are SGHVS and FQNEAQ. Trimming left V 2 bases short and J 0 bases short, with 7 bases between.

The chain links TRBV6-6 to TRBJ2-1; the match to TRBD2 covers 12 bases. The V segment lost 5 bases and the J segment 9 bases; nucleotides outside the gene matches: 2. This CDR3 is built from 13 residues. CDR1 and CDR2 (germline): MNHNY, SVGAGI (reference sequence). In DNA form, the CDR3 reads TGTGCCAGCAGTGCTAGCGGGGGGGGTGAGCAGTTCTTC. It specifies CASSASGGGEQFF.

To note about this clone: At one boundary the junction diverges from the germline segment, which might be a read error. J is TRBJ1-1 and V is TRBV5-1, with 7 bases matching TRBD1. The CDR3 is made up of 13 amino acids. CDR1 and CDR2 from the germline V gene are SGHRS and YFSETQ. The CDR3 region is CASGTGVNSEAFF. The CDR3 bases are TGCGCCAGCGGAACAGGGGTGAACTCTGAAGCTTTCTTT.

The chain combines TRBV4-1 with TRBJ1-4, with D unclear. Germline V gene data show CDR1 as MGHRA and CDR2 as YSYEKL. The CDR3 has 15 amino acids. V lost 1 base, J lost 6 bases, and 12 bases lay in between. The CDR3 reads CASSQARGGDEKLFF. CDR3 DNA sequence: TGCGCCAGCAGCCAAGCACGGGGAGGTGATGAAAAACTGTTTTTT.

In its sample, this clone was seen a few times. The chain joins TRBV28 to TRBJ1-2; TRBD1 aligns across 8 bases. The V and J ends lost 7 bases and 2 bases, in that order; junction bases with no gene match: 6. The CDR3 is made up of 14 amino acids. Per germline, CDR1 MDHEN and CDR2 SYDVKM. CDR3 bases: TGTGCCAGCACCTCGACAGGGGAGAACTATGGCTACACCTTC. Translated: CASTSTGENYGYTF.

This clone was seen a single time. This sequence joins TRBV7-9 and TRBJ2-7; D remains ambiguous. With 0 bases removed from V and 7 bases from J, the gap between germline ends came to 4 bases. Per germline, CDR1 SEHNR and CDR2 FQNEAQ (reference sequence). CDR3 length: 11 amino acids. CDR3 coding DNA: TGTGCCAGCAGCTTAGCCGGGGAGCAGTACTTC. Translation gives CASSLAGEQYF.

The chain employs TRBV12-2 and TRBJ1-5; TRBD1 is the table's D call and was not checked against the DNA. TRBV12-2 is annotated as a pseudogene. The CDR3 length is 18 residues. In DNA, the CDR3 is TGTGCAAGTCGCTTAGCCGTGGACAGGAAGCTTGAGAATCAGCCCCAGCATTTT. Its translation: CASRLAVDRKLENQPQHF.

This chain connects TRBV9 to TRBJ2-5, with 8 bases identical to TRBD2. The CDR3 runs 15 residues. V gave up 0 bases and J gave up 6 bases; unmatched junction bases: 7. Germline V gives CDR1 SGDLS, CDR2 YYNGEE. CDR3 DNA sequence: TGTGCCAGCAGCGTAGATAACGGGGGGGCGAAGACCCAGTACTTC. This codes for CASSVDNGGAKTQYF.

The chain couples TRBV7-9 to TRBJ2-5, with 9 bases that match TRBD2. The V gene end was trimmed by 5 bases and the J gene end by 5 bases; junction bases not matched to a gene: 9. The CDR3 is 15 amino acids. CDR1 is SEHNR, CDR2 FQNEAQ, per germline (reference sequence). The CDR3 nucleotides read TGTGCCAGCAGCCCCCCGGGGGCGGGAGGGGAGACCCAGTACTTC. This translates into CASSPPGAGGETQYF. The variable domain in full, completed from reference TRBV7-9 and TRBJ2-5, reads DTGVSQNPRHKITKRGQNVTFRCDPISEHNRLYWYRQTLGQGPEFLTYFQNEAQLEKSRLLSDRFSAERPKGSFSTLEIQRTEQGDSAMYLCASSPPGAGGETQYFGPGTRLLVL.

J is TRBJ2-7 and V is TRBV7-9, with TRBD1 identical over 8 bases. CDR3 length: 14 amino acids. The junction had 6 bases not matched to a gene; V was cut back by 3 bases and J by 5 bases. Germline loops: CDR1 SEHNR, CDR2 FQNEAQ (reference sequence). Here the CDR3 DNA reads TGTGCCAGCAGCTTCCAGGGGGCGCGGGACGAGCAGTACTTC. It encodes CASSFQGARDEQYF.

The rearrangement uses TRBV28 and TRBJ2-5; 10 nucleotides line up with TRBD2. The J segment lost 5 bases and the V segment lost 5 bases, leaving 11 bases of the junction unmatched. The CDR3 has 16 residues. Germline V lookup: CDR1 MDHEN, CDR2 SYDVKM. The CDR3 nucleotides are TGTGCCAGCAGTCTCGAGAGCGGGAGGGCTGGTGAGACCCAGTACTTC. It encodes CASSLESGRAGETQYF.

V usage is TRBV7-9 and J usage is TRBJ2-1; 14 positions agree with TRBD2. Germline values: CDR1 SEHNR, CDR2 FQNEAQ (reference sequence). V dropped 5 bases and J dropped 9; count of bases not matched to a gene: 6. The CDR3 extends over 15 amino acids. CDR3 sequence reads: CASSVTSGRAGEQFF. CDR3 nucleotide sequence: TGTGCCAGCAGCGTGACTAGCGGGAGGGCCGGTGAGCAGTTCTTC.

The chain uses TRBV6-5 and TRBJ2-3; the D gene is possibly TRBD2 (7 bases). The CDR3 runs 15 residues. Germline CDR1 is MNHEY and CDR2 is SVGAGI. The V end was cut by 4 bases, the J end by 3 bases, with 14 bases between. CDR3 protein: CASSSEGGGTDTQYF. CDR3 nucleotide sequence: TGTGCCAGCAGTTCCGAGGGAGGGGGGACAGATACGCAGTATTTT.

The V call is TRBV4-1, the J call TRBJ2-7; 8 bases align to TRBD1. Germline assignment: CDR1 MGHRA and CDR2 YSYEKL. The CDR3 is 15 amino acids. V shed 1 base and J 2 bases; nucleotides not matched to a gene: 4. The CDR3 DNA sequence: TGCGCCAGCAGCCAAGGACCGGGACAGGCCTACGAGCAGTACTTC. Translation gives CASSQGPGQAYEQYF.

This chain joins TRBV5-1 and TRBJ2-7; the D gene is possibly TRBD2 (6 bases). CDR1 and CDR2 (germline): SGHRS, YFSETQ. This CDR3 has 14 residues. V gave up 4 bases and J gave up 6 bases, with 17 bases separating them. The CDR3 is CASSPVLAVGEQYF. Here the CDR3 DNA reads TGCGCCAGCAGCCCCGTCTTAGCGGTCGGCGAGCAGTACTTC. Combining the CDR3 with reference TRBV5-1 and TRBJ2-7 gives the whole variable domain KAGVTQTPRYLIKTRGQQVTLSCSPISGHRSVSWYQQTPGQGLQFLFEYFSETQRNKGNFPGRFSGRQFSNSRSEMNVSTLELGDSALYLCASSPVLAVGEQYFGPGTRLTVT.

This CDR3 reads CASSLRSRGTEAFF. CDR3 DNA: TGTGCCAGCAGCTTAAGGTCAAGAGGGACTGAAGCTTTCTTT. The chain uses TRBV7-3 and TRBJ1-1; D is ambiguous. Germline loops: CDR1 SGHTA, CDR2 FQGTGA. V was cut by 1 base and J by 5 bases, with 11 bases left in between. This CDR3 spans 14 amino acids.

The rearrangement uses TRBV30 and TRBJ1-6, with TRBD1 identical over 7 bases. J lost 7 bases, V lost 3 bases, and 3 bases had no gene match. CDR1 and CDR2 from the germline V gene are GTSNPN and SVGIG (reference sequence). The CDR3 spans 13 residues. DNA of the CDR3: TGTGCCTGGAGGGGACAGAAGAATTCACCCCTCCACTTT. Its protein is CAWRGQKNSPLHF.

The chain couples TRBV27 to TRBJ2-7, with D unclear. The ends were cut back, 6 bases at V and 3 bases at J, with 15 bases in the middle. Germline CDR1 reads MNHEY; CDR2 reads SMNVEV (reference sequence). This CDR3 contains 14 residues. The CDR3 DNA is TGTGCCAGCAGCCAGACACCGGATAACTACGAGCAGTACTTC. Its protein is CASSQTPDNYEQYF.